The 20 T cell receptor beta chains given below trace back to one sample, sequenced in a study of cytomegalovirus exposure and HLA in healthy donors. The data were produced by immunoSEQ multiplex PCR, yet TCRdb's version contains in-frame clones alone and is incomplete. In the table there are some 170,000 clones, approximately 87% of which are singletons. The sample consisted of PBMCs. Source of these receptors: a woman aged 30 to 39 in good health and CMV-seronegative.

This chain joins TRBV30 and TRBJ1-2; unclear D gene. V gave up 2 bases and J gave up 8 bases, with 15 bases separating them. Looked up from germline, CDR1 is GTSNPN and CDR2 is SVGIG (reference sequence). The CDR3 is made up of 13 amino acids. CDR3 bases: TGTGCCTGGAGTAGAGGAGGGATAGGCGGCTACACCTTC. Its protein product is CAWSRGGIGGYTF. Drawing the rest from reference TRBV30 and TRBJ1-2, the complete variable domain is SQTIHQWPATLVQPVGSPLSLECTVEGTSNPNLYWYRQAAGRGLQLLFYSVGIGQISSEVPQNLSASRPQDRQFILSSKKLLLSDSGFYLCAWSRGGIGGYTFGSGTRLTVV.

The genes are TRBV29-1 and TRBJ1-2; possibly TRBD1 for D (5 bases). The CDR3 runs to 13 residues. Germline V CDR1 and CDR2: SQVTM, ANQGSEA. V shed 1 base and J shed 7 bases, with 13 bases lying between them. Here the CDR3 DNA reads TGCAGCGTTGAAGCCGGTCAGGGAAGTGGCTACACCTTC. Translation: CSVEAGQGSGYTF. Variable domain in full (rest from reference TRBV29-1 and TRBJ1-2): SAVISQKPSRDICQRGTSLTIQCQVDSQVTMMFWYRQQPGQSLTLIATANQGSEATYESGFVIDKFPISRPNLTFSTLTVSNMSPEDSSIYLCSVEAGQGSGYTFGSGTRLTVV.

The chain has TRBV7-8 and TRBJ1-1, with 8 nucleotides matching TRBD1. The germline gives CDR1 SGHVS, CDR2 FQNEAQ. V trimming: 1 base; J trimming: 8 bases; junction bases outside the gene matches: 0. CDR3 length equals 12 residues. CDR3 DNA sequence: TGTGCCAGCAGCTTAGGGACAGGGGAAGCTTTCTTT. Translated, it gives CASSLGTGEAFF.

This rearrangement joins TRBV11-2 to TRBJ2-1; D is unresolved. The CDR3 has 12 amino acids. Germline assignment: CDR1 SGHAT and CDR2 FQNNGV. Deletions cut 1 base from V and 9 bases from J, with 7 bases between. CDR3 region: CASSLGLFEQFF. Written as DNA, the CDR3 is TGTGCCAGCAGCTTAGGTCTTTTTGAGCAGTTCTTC. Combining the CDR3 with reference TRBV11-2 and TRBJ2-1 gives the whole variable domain EAGVAQSPRYKIIEKRQSVAFWCNPISGHATLYWYQQILGQGPKLLIQFQNNGVVDDSQLPKDRFSAERLKGVDSTLKIQPAKLEDSAVYLCASSLGLFEQFFGPGTRLTVL.

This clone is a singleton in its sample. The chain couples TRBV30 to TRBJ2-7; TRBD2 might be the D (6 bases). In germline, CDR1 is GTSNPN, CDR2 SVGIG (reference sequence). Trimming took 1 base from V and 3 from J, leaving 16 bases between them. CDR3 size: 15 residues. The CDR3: CAWSGGWAGIYEQYF. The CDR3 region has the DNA TGTGCCTGGAGTGGCGGTTGGGCGGGGATCTACGAGCAGTACTTC.

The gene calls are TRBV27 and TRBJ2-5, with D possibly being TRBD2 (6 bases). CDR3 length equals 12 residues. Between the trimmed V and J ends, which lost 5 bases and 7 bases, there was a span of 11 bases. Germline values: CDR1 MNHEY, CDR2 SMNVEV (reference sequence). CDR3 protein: CASSGAGGTQYF. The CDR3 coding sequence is TGTGCCAGCAGTGGGGCCGGGGGGACCCAGTACTTC.

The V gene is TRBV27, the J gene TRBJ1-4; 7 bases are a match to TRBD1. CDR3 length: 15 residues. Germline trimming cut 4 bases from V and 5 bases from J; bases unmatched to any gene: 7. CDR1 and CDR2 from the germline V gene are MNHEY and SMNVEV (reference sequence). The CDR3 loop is CASSSLTGPNEKLFF. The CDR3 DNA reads TGTGCCAGCAGTTCCCTGACAGGGCCAAATGAAAAACTGTTTTTT.

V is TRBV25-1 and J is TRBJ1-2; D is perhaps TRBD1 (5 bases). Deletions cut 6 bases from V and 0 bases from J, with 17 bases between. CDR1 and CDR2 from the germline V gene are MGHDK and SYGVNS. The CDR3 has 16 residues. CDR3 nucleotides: TGTGCCAGCAGCCGAGGGGAGGGCCTTGCTAACTATGGCTACACCTTC. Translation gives CASSRGEGLANYGYTF.

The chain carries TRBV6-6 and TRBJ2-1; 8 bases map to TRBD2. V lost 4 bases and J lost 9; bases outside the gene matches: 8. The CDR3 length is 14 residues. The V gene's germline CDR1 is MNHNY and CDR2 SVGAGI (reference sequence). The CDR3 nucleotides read TGTGCCAGCAGTTTAACGGGGGGGCCCGGTGAGCAGTTCTTC. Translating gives CASSLTGGPGEQFF.

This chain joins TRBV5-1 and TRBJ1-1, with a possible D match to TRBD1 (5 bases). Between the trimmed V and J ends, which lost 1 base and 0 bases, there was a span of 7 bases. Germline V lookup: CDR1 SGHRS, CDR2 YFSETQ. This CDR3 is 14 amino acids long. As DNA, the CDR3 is TGCGCCAGCAGCTTGCCGGGGGTGAACACTGAAGCTTTCTTT. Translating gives CASSLPGVNTEAFF.

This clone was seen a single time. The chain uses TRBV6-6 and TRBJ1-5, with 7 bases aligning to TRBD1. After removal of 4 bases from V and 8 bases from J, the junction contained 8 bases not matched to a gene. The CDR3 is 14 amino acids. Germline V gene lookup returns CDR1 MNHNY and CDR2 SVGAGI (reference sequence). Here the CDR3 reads CASSLQGRVEPQHF. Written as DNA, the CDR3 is TGTGCCAGCAGTTTACAGGGGCGGGTGGAGCCCCAGCATTTT.

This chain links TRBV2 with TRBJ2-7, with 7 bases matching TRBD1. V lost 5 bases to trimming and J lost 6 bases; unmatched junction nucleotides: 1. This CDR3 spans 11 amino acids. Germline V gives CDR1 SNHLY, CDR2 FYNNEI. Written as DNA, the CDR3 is TGTGCCAGCAGTCACAGGGGCGAGCAGTACTTC. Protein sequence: CASSHRGEQYF.

The CDR3 nucleotides read TGTGCCAGCAGCCAAGATCCCACTGGGGGGGACGAGCAGTACTTC. Its protein product is CASSQDPTGGDEQYF. The chain has TRBV4-2 and TRBJ2-7, with 7 bases that match TRBD2. J gave up 5 bases and V 0 bases, and 7 bases lay outside the gene matches. Per the germline V gene, CDR1 is LGHNA and CDR2 is YNFKEQ. The CDR3 runs to 15 residues.

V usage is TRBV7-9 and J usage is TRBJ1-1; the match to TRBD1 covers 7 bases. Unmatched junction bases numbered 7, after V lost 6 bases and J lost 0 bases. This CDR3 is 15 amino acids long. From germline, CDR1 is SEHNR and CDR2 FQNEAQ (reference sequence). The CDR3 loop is CASSPKGGLNTEAFF. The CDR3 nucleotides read TGTGCCAGCAGTCCGAAAGGGGGCCTGAACACTGAAGCTTTCTTT.

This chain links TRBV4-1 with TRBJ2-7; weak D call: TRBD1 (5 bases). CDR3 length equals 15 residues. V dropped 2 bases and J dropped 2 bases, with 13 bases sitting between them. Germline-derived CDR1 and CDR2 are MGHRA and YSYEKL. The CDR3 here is CASSQLMDTAYEQYF. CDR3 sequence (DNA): TGCGCCAGCAGCCAATTGATGGACACCGCCTACGAGCAGTACTTC.

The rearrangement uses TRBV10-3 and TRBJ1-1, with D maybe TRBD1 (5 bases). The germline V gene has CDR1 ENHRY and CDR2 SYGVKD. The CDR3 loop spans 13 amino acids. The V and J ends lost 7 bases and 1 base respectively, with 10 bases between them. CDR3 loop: CAIKTTENTEAFF. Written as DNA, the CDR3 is TGTGCCATCAAAACGACAGAGAACACTGAAGCTTTCTTT.

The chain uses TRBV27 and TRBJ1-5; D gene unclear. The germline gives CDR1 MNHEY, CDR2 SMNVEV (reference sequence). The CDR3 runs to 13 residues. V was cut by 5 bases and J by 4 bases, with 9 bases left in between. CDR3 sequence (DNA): TGTGCCAGCAGTGTAATCTATAATCAGCCCCAGCATTTT. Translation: CASSVIYNQPQHF.

CDR3 DNA: TGTGCCAGCAGCCCCCAGGGGGGTAGCCAAGAGACCCAGTACTTC. Translating gives CASSPQGGSQETQYF. This chain joins TRBV7-9 and TRBJ2-5, with a weak D call TRBD1 (7 bases). From germline, CDR1 is SEHNR and CDR2 FQNEAQ (reference sequence). The CDR3 is made up of 15 amino acids. Trimming took off 5 bases at V and 1 base at J, with 14 bases between the two ends.

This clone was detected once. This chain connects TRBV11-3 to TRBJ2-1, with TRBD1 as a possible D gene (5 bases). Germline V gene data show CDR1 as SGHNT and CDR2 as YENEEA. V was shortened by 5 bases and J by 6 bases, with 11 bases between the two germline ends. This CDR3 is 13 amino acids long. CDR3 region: CASSPRQTNEQFF. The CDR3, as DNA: TGTGCCAGCAGCCCTAGACAGACCAATGAGCAGTTCTTC.

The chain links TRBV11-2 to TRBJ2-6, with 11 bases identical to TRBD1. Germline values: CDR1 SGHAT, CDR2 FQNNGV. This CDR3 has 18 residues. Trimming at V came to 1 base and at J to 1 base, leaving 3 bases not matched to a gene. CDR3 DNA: TGTGCCAGCAGCTTAGCCGGGACAGGGGGATCTGGGGCCAACGTCCTGACTTTC. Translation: CASSLAGTGGSGANVLTF.